This TCR beta chain was retrieved from a study of blood T cell repertoires in COVID-19. Study context: The analysed material was cDNA or gDNA that came from T cells, B-cell-depleted T cells, or PBMCs.

Germline-derived CDR1 and CDR2 are SGHDT and YYEEEE. Trimming pared 4 bases from V and 0 bases from J, leaving 14 bases between. The CDR3 is 16 residues long. In the original analysis: The authors estimated nucleated cell counts from reference gene primer amplification. This table comes from immunoSEQ multiplex PCR, and its TCRdb copy is limited to in-frame clones, with some not included. That table is the source of V, J and clone size, and D and trimming were worked out from the DNA. The repertoire holds about 240,000 clones, around 85% seen once, with around 6.4% in the top ten. The sequenced sample was peripheral blood. The receptor's source is a woman aged 55-70 years with active or convalescent COVID-19. The J gene is TRBJ2-4, the V gene TRBV5-6; D may be TRBD1 (6 bases). CDR3 DNA: TGTGCCAGCAGCCCCGGACAGATACTAGCCAAAAACATTCAGTACTTC. This encodes CASSPGQILAKNIQYF. Based on the CDR3 plus reference TRBV5-6 and TRBJ2-4, the full variable domain is DAGVTQSPTHLIKTRGQQVTLRCSPKSGHDTVSWYQQALGQGPQFIFQYYEEEERQRGNFPDRFSGHQFPNYSSELNVNALLLGDSALYLCASSPGQILAKNIQYFGAGTRLSVL.